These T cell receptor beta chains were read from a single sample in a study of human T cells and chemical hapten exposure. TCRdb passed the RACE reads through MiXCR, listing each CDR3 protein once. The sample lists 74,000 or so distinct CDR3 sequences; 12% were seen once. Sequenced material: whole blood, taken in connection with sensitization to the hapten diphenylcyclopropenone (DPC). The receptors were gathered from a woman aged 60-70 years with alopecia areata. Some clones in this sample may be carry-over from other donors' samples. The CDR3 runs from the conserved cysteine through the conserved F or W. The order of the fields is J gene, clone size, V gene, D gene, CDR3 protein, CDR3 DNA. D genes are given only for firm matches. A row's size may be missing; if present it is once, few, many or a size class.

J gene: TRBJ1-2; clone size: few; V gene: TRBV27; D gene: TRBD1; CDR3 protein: CASSPYRGTYGYTF; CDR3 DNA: TGTGCCAGCAGTCCCTACAGGGGAACCTATGGCTACACCTTC
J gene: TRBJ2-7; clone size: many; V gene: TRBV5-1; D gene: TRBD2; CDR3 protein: CASSGAGGPTAEQYF; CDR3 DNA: TGCGCCAGCAGCGGCGCGGGGGGGCCAACCGCCGAGCAGTACTTC
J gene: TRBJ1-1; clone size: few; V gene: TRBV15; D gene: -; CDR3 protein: CATSREMGRATEAFF; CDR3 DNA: TGTGCCACCAGCAGAGAAATGGGGAGGGCCACTGAAGCTTTCTTT
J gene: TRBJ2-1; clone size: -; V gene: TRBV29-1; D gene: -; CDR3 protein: CSVEDNPPYNEQFF; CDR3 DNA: TGCAGCGTTGAAGATAACCCCCCCTACAATGAGCAGTTCTTC
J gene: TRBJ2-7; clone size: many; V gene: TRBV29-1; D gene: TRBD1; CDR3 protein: CSAGDRASYEQYF; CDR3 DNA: TGCAGCGCCGGGGACAGGGCGAGCTACGAGCAGTACTTC
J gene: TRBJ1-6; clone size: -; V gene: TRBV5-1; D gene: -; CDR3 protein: CASSPDPGSPLHF; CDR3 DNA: TGCGCCAGCAGCCCCGATCCAGGTTCACCCCTCCACTTT
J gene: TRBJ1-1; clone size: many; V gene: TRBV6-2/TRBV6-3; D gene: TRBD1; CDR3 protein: CASSYGDWTGGAFF; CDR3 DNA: TGTGCCAGCAGTTACGGAGACTGGACAGGTGGAGCTTTCTTT
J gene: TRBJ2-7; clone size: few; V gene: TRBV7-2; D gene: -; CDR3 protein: CASSLASGHEYEQYF; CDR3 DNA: TGTGCCAGCAGCTTAGCTTCGGGACACGAATACGAGCAGTACTTC
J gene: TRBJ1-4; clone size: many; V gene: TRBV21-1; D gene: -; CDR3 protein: CASERGGPHRVEKLFF; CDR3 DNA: TGTGCCAGCGAACGCGGTGGACCCCACAGGGTGGAAAAACTGTTTTTT
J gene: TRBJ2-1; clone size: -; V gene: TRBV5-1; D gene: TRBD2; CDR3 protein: CASSPRPGGRNNEQFF; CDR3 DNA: TGCGCCAGCAGCCCGAGGCCGGGGGGGCGCAACAATGAGCAGTTCTTC
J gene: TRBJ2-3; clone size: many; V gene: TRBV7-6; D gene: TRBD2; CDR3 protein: CASSSDAGGIGTDTQYF; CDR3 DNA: TGTGCCAGCAGCTCGGATGCGGGGGGTATTGGCACAGATACGCAGTATTTT
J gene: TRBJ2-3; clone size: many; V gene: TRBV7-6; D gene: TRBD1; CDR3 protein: CASSTSLRGRSDTQYF; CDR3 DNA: TGTGCCAGCAGCACGTCCCTCAGGGGGCGGTCAGATACGCAGTATTTT
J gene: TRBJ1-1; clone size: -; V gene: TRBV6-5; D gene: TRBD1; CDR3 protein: CASTLQLGGMAEAFF; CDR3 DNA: TGTGCCAGCACCCTACAGCTAGGGGGCATGGCTGAAGCTTTCTTT
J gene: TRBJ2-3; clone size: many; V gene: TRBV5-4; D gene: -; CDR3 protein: CASTKTGADTQYF; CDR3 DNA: TGTGCCAGCACTAAGACTGGGGCGGATACGCAGTATTTT
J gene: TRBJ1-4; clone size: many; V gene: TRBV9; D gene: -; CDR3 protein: CASSGGGVEEKLFF; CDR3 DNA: TGTGCCAGCAGCGGAGGTGGAGTAGAGGAAAAACTGTTTTTT
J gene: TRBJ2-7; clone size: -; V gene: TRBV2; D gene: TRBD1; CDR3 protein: CATRQGAYEQYF; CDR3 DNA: TGTGCCACCCGACAGGGGGCTTACGAGCAGTACTTC
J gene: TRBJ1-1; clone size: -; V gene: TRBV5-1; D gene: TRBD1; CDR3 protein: CASSWTGENTEAFF; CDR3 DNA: TGCGCCAGCAGCTGGACAGGTGAGAACACTGAAGCTTTCTTT
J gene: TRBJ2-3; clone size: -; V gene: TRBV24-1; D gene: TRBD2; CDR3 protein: CATSSGGGTDTQYF; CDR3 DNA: TGTGCCACCTCCAGCGGGGGTGGCACAGATACGCAGTATTTT
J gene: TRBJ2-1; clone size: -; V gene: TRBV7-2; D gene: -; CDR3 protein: CASSFAGSSYNEQFF; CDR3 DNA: TGTGCCAGCAGCTTTGCGGGGAGCTCCTACAATGAGCAGTTCTTC
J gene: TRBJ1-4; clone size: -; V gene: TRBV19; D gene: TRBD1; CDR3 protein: CASSSPRQGRREKLFF; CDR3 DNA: TGTGCCAGTAGTTCCCCCCGACAGGGGCGAAGGGAAAAACTGTTTTTT
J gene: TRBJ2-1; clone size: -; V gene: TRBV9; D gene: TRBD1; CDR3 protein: CASSARDRGSYNEQFF; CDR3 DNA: TGTGCCAGCAGCGCGAGAGACAGGGGCTCCTACAATGAGCAGTTCTTC
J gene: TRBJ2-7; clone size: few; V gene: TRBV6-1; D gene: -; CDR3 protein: CASRTSSYEQYF; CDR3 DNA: TGTGCCAGCAGGACAAGCTCCTACGAGCAGTACTTC